Following are 19 T cell receptor beta chains from one sample sequenced in a study of T cell changes during pregnancy in multiple sclerosis. Profiled with immunoSEQ multiplex PCR; TCRdb holds only in-frame clones, not every one. The data hold fewer than 75,000 clones, with around 92% observed a single time. Material: peripheral blood, obtained in the first trimester of pregnancy. These receptors all come from a female donor with multiple sclerosis, enrolled in a pregnancy study.

This chain joins TRBV5-1 and TRBJ2-7, with D perhaps matching TRBD1 (5 bases). Trimming removed 0 bases at V and 3 bases at J, with 10 bases between. Germline CDR1 SGHRS, CDR2 YFSETQ. The CDR3 sequence is 14 residues long. CDR3 protein: CASSLAQGRYEQYF. The CDR3 nucleotides are TGCGCCAGCAGCTTGGCTCAGGGTCGCTACGAGCAGTACTTC.

The chain's CDR3 is CASSLGARARGTDTQYF. The DNA for the CDR3 is TGTGCCAGCAGCTTGGGGGCGCGGGCCCGAGGCACAGATACGCAGTATTTT. The chain employs TRBV11-3 and TRBJ2-3; possibly TRBD1 for D (6 bases). V was trimmed by 3 bases and J by 1 base, leaving 17 bases between them. Germline CDR1 and CDR2: SGHNT and YENEEA. The CDR3 spans 17 residues.

The rearrangement uses TRBV6-5 and TRBJ1-1; D gene uncertain. Looked up from germline, CDR1 is MNHEY and CDR2 is SVGAGI. Trimming removed 8 bases from V and 3 bases from J, with 7 bases in between. There are 11 residues in the CDR3. DNA for the CDR3: TGTGCCAGCGGCCGGGACACTGAAGCTTTCTTT. It yields the protein CASGRDTEAFF.

The chain has TRBV6-5 and TRBJ1-1; a possible D gene is TRBD1 (6 bases). This CDR3 region has 13 residues. Germline CDR1 reads MNHEY; CDR2 reads SVGAGI. V was trimmed by 7 bases and J by 4 bases, leaving 13 bases between them. The CDR3 loop is CASTRGVGTEAFF. CDR3 nucleotide sequence: TGTGCCAGCACCAGGGGAGTAGGCACTGAAGCTTTCTTT.

The V call is TRBV15, the J call TRBJ2-5; possible D gene TRBD2, 6 bases. The V end lost 5 bases, the J end lost 5 bases, and 15 bases lay between the germline ends. The CDR3 is 14 residues long. Germline values: CDR1 LNHNV, CDR2 YYDKDF (reference sequence). The CDR3 region has the DNA TGTGCCACCAGCCCCAGGGTGGGGAGGGAGACCCAGTACTTC. This codes for CATSPRVGRETQYF.

This clone has only a few counts. Other DNA sequences in this sample translate to the same CDR3. This chain joins TRBV6-1 and TRBJ1-2; the match to TRBD1 covers 9 bases. V trimming: 4 bases; J trimming: 2 bases; junction bases outside the gene matches: 2. The CDR3 length is 14 residues. CDR1 and CDR2 (germline): MNHNS, SASEGT. CDR3 region: CASSGGQGNYGYTF. CDR3 nucleotides: TGTGCCAGCAGTGGGGGACAGGGAAACTATGGCTACACCTTC.

The chain uses TRBV6-1 and TRBJ2-7; 7 nucleotides align to TRBD1. The CDR3 has 15 residues. From germline, CDR1 is MNHNS and CDR2 SASEGT. The trim removed 4 bases at V and 6 bases at J, leaving 12 bases unmatched. This CDR3 reads CASSVTTGIPIEQYF. CDR3 in DNA: TGTGCCAGCAGTGTTACGACAGGGATCCCCATCGAGCAGTACTTC.

This clone was recorded once. This chain connects TRBV19 to TRBJ1-5, with 7 nucleotides matching TRBD1. The germline V gene has CDR1 LNHDA and CDR2 SQIVND (reference sequence). There are 16 residues in the CDR3. V was clipped by 5 bases and J by 0 bases; unmatched bases: 7. CDR3 in amino acids: CASSPLTGISNQPQHF. CDR3 nucleotide sequence: TGTGCCAGTAGTCCCCTGACAGGGATTAGCAATCAGCCCCAGCATTTT.

The chain employs TRBV7-2 and TRBJ2-4; 11 nucleotides match TRBD1. Germline trimming cut 5 bases from V and 11 bases from J; bases unmatched to any gene: 8. The germline V gene encodes CDR1 SGHTA and CDR2 FQGNSA. The CDR3 consists of 14 residues. The CDR3 spells CASSPGTGGIVQYF. The CDR3 DNA is TGTGCCAGCAGCCCGGGGACAGGGGGGATTGTTCAGTACTTC. The whole variable domain, remainder taken from reference TRBV7-2 and TRBJ2-4, is GAGVSQSPSNKVTEKGKDVELRCDPISGHTALYWYRQSLGQGLEFLIYFQGNSAPDKSGLPSDRFSAERTGGSVSTLTIQRTQQEDSAVYLCASSPGTGGIVQYFGAGTRLSVL.

The chain has TRBV9 and TRBJ1-1, with D possibly matching TRBD1 (6 bases). CDR3 length: 14 residues. Germline assignment: CDR1 SGDLS and CDR2 YYNGEE. Trimming took 3 bases from V and 0 from J, leaving 9 bases between them. CDR3 loop: CASSGPGVNTEAFF. CDR3 bases: TGTGCCAGCAGCGGACCAGGGGTGAACACTGAAGCTTTCTTT.

This clone was seen just once. The chain carries TRBV5-5 and TRBJ1-5; D is possibly TRBD1 (5 bases). Germline V CDR1 and CDR2: SGHKS, YYEKEE (reference sequence). This CDR3 is built from 15 residues. V was clipped by 1 base and J by 6 bases, with 14 bases between them. The CDR3 bases are TGTGCCAGCAGCTTGAGCTCAGGGATGGGTCAGCCCCAGCATTTT. This gives the protein CASSLSSGMGQPQHF.

The V gene is TRBV9, the J gene TRBJ2-7, with 8 positions matching TRBD2. Germline V lookup: CDR1 SGDLS, CDR2 YYNGEE. The CDR3 runs 14 residues. After removal of 4 bases from V and 5 bases from J, the junction contained 8 bases not matched to a gene. CDR3 residues: CASSPRDGRDEQYF. In DNA form, the CDR3 reads TGTGCCAGCAGCCCCCGGGACGGGAGGGACGAGCAGTACTTC.

Points on this clone: Other nucleotide sequences in the sample specify the same CDR3. V is TRBV19 and J is TRBJ2-1; 7 bases map to TRBD2. Germline assignment: CDR1 LNHDA and CDR2 SQIVND (reference sequence). The length of the CDR3 is 14 residues. V lost 5 bases and J lost 0; bases outside the gene matches: 1. The CDR3 here is CASSGGSSYNEQFF. The DNA for the CDR3 is TGTGCCAGTAGTGGCGGGAGCTCCTACAATGAGCAGTTCTTC.

The rearrangement uses TRBV9 and TRBJ2-2; tentative D call: TRBD1 (7 bases). The CDR3 sequence is 15 residues long. Trimming removed 0 bases from V and 5 bases from J, with 11 bases in between. Germline lookup yields CDR1 SGDLS and CDR2 YYNGEE. CDR3 bases: TGTGCCAGCAGCGTAGGCCCAGGGGGGACCGGGGAGCTGTTTTTT. Its protein is CASSVGPGGTGELFF.

The rearrangement uses TRBV9 and TRBJ2-1, with a weak D call TRBD1 (6 bases). V lost 4 bases and J lost 3, with 14 bases in between. Germline loops: CDR1 SGDLS, CDR2 YYNGEE. The CDR3 extends over 15 amino acids. The DNA for the CDR3 is TGTGCCAGCAGCCCCGGGACACCAGGCTACAATGAGCAGTTCTTC. Translating it yields CASSPGTPGYNEQFF.

This clone was counted a few times. The chain carries TRBV10-3 and TRBJ2-1; possible D gene TRBD2, 6 bases. The CDR3 is 13 amino acids. Germline CDR1 and CDR2: ENHRY and SYGVKD. Trimming cost V 11 bases and J 5 bases, with 16 bases left between them. The CDR3 here is CAASGSPNNEQFF. CDR3 sequence (DNA): TGTGCCGCCTCCGGGAGCCCTAACAATGAGCAGTTCTTC.

The V call is TRBV7-2, the J call TRBJ2-3, with D uncertain. The germline gives CDR1 SGHTA, CDR2 FQGNSA. V shed 2 bases and J shed 3 bases, with 3 bases lying between them. The CDR3 runs to 12 residues. In DNA, the CDR3 is TGTGCCAGCAGCTTATATACAGATACGCAGTATTTT. Amino acids: CASSLYTDTQYF.

The chain combines TRBV19 with TRBJ2-3; tentative D call: TRBD2 (6 bases). This CDR3 has 15 residues. CDR1 LNHDA and CDR2 SQIVND come from the germline V gene (reference sequence). Trimming pared 5 bases from V and 1 base from J, leaving 13 bases between. DNA for the CDR3: TGTGCCAGTAGTGGGGGGACCATCGGCACAGATACGCAGTATTTT. Its translation is CASSGGTIGTDTQYF.

The CDR3 is CAISPGQGASEGQPQHF. The CDR3 coding sequence is TGTGCCATCAGCCCGGGACAGGGGGCTAGCGAGGGTCAGCCCCAGCATTTT. This chain links TRBV10-3 with TRBJ1-5; 12 bases match TRBD1. Germline loops: CDR1 ENHRY, CDR2 SYGVKD. V trimming: 6 bases; J trimming: 6 bases; junction bases outside the gene matches: 12. The CDR3 extends over 17 amino acids.